One and the same sample provided the 25 T cell receptor beta chains below, sequenced in a study of vaccination and CD4 T cells after COVID-19. Sequencing of cultured CD4+ T cell DNA used the Oncomine TCR Beta short-read assay. TCRdb analysed the PCR reads with MiXCR anew, one entry per CDR3 protein. The sample shows 10,000 to 15,000 distinct CDR3 sequences, roughly 40% of them seen only once. As for treatment: roughly ten-day PBMC culture with coronavirus spike peptide pools or control peptides (ViraFEST assay). No antigens are known for them. Sample: CD4+ T cells from blood, cultured in vitro, taken before SARS-CoV-2 vaccination. The receptors stem from a human donor who had recovered from COVID-19.

In this sample, this clonotype turned up a few times. The V call is TRBV7-2, the J call TRBJ1-2, with D possibly matching TRBD1 (6 bases). The CDR3 consists of 16 residues. V lost 2 bases, J lost 5 bases, and 18 bases lay in between. From germline, CDR1 is SGHTA and CDR2 FQGNSA. CDR3 nucleotides: TGTGCCAGCAGCTTAACCGCACGGGGGCAGGGGTATGGCTACACCTTC. Translation: CASSLTARGQGYGYTF. Full variable domain (outside the CDR3, taken from reference TRBV7-2 and TRBJ1-2): GAGVSQSPSNKVTEKGKDVELRCDPISGHTALYWYRQSLGQGLEFLIYFQGNSAPDKSGLPSDRFSAERTGGSVSTLTIQRTQQEDSAVYLCASSLTARGQGYGYTFGSGTRLTVV.

V gene TRBV10-3 combines with J gene TRBJ2-3; 8 nucleotides agree with TRBD2. V lost 4 bases and J lost 1; bases outside the gene matches: 1. This CDR3 is built from 14 residues. The germline V gene has CDR1 ENHRY and CDR2 SYGVKD. The CDR3 DNA follows: TGTGCCATCAGTGCGGGGGGGCGCACAGATACGCAGTATTTT. This translates into CAISAGGRTDTQYF.

The chain is built from TRBV7-8 and TRBJ1-5; a possible D gene is TRBD1 (6 bases). Germline CDR1 is SGHVS and CDR2 is FQNEAQ. V was cut by 5 bases and J by 5 bases, with 25 bases left in between. CDR3 length: 18 residues. For the CDR3, the DNA is TGTGCCAGCAGCGCCTCCATAGACAGGAGATTGGGAGATCAGCCCCAGCATTTT. This sequence encodes CASSASIDRRLGDQPQHF.

This clonotype has just a few counts. This chain uses TRBV20-1 with TRBJ1-2; 7 bases align to TRBD1. Per the germline V gene, CDR1 is DFQATT and CDR2 is SNEGSKA (reference sequence). The V segment lost 1 base and the J segment 5 bases; nucleotides outside the gene matches: 1. The CDR3 spans 12 residues. The CDR3 sequence: CSARGDSYGYTF. As DNA, the CDR3 is TGCAGTGCTAGAGGGGACAGTTATGGCTACACCTTC.

There are a few counts of this clonotype. The genes are TRBV20-1 and TRBJ1-5, with TRBD1 identical over 7 bases. The CDR3 totals 16 residues. J lost 1 base, V lost 6 bases, and 12 bases had no gene match. Germline V gene lookup returns CDR1 DFQATT and CDR2 SNEGSKA (reference sequence). CDR3 amino acids: CSARNQGVSSNQPQHF. Written as DNA, the CDR3 is TGCAGTGCCAGGAATCAGGGGGTTTCGAGCAATCAGCCCCAGCATTTT.

This chain connects TRBV20-1 to TRBJ2-1, with 8 positions matching TRBD2. V shed 6 bases, J shed 1 base, and the junction held 8 bases outside the gene matches. The V gene's germline CDR1 is DFQATT and CDR2 SNEGSKA (reference sequence). This CDR3 contains 15 residues. Written as DNA, the CDR3 is TGCAGTGCCGGACCTAGCGGGCGATCCTACAATGAGCAGTTCTTC. Its translation: CSAGPSGRSYNEQFF.

The V and J genes are TRBV6-2 or TRBV6-3 and TRBJ2-5; D gene uncertain. The germline V and J ends were trimmed by 7 bases and 8 bases, with 23 bases remaining between them. Germline CDR1 MNHEY, CDR2 SVGEGT. The CDR3 is 15 residues long. CDR3 in amino acids: CASTPLEPSEDTQYF. In DNA, the CDR3 is TGTGCCAGCACCCCTCTTGAGCCCTCCGAGGATACCCAGTACTTC.

V usage is TRBV4-2 and J usage is TRBJ1-5, with no clear D. The CDR3 spans 15 residues. The V and J ends lost 1 base and 1 base respectively, with 8 bases between them. Germline CDR1 and CDR2: LGHNA and YNFKEQ. DNA of the CDR3: TGTGCCAGCAGCCAAGGACCCGAGAGCAATCAGCCCCAGCATTTT. Protein product: CASSQGPESNQPQHF.

This clonotype was observed a few times. This chain joins TRBV29-1 and TRBJ1-2, with 9 bases that match TRBD1. The J segment lost 3 bases and the V segment lost 4 bases, leaving 6 bases of the junction unmatched. The CDR3 runs 14 residues. Germline CDR1 and CDR2: SQVTM and ANQGSEA. Here the CDR3 DNA reads TGCAGCGTTGTTGGGACAGGGAGGGACTATGGCTACACCTTC. Translated: CSVVGTGRDYGYTF.

The genes are TRBV24-1 and TRBJ1-1; a possible D gene is TRBD1 (6 bases). The CDR3 is 13 residues long. V lost 7 bases, J lost 1 base, and 9 bases lay in between. Germline CDR1 is KGHDR and CDR2 is SFDVKD. The CDR3 loop is CATRSGQNTEAFF. In DNA, the CDR3 is TGTGCCACCAGATCGGGACAGAACACTGAAGCTTTCTTT.

The rearrangement joins TRBV29-1 to TRBJ1-1, with no clear D. Germline loops: CDR1 SQVTM, CDR2 ANQGSEA. V shed 6 bases and J shed 1 base, with 15 bases lying between them. The CDR3 is 14 residues long. The chain's CDR3 is CSVGTVQANTEAFF. The DNA of the CDR3 is TGCAGCGTCGGAACGGTGCAGGCGAACACTGAAGCTTTCTTT.

The chain employs TRBV7-2 and TRBJ2-3, with D hard to call. Germline CDR1 is SGHTA and CDR2 is FQGNSA. This CDR3 comprises 13 residues. V was cut by 5 bases and J by 0 bases, with 6 bases left in between. The CDR3 nucleotides are TGTGCCAGCAGCCCGCATAGCACAGATACGCAGTATTTT. It codes for CASSPHSTDTQYF.

This clonotype was seen a few times. V gene TRBV19 combines with J gene TRBJ1-5; the match to TRBD1 covers 7 bases. V lost 5 bases and J lost 7; bases outside the gene matches: 14. The CDR3 consists of 16 residues. Germline V gene data show CDR1 as LNHDA and CDR2 as SQIVND (reference sequence). CDR3 DNA: TGTGCCAGTAGTCTTGGACAGGCGAGAGGGGGGCAGCCCCAGCATTTT. It is translated as CASSLGQARGGQPQHF.

V usage is TRBV6-2 or TRBV6-3 and J usage is TRBJ1-5, with 10 nucleotides matching TRBD1. Germline loops: CDR1 MNHEY, CDR2 SVGEGT. The CDR3 extends over 14 amino acids. V lost 6 bases and J lost 5; bases outside the gene matches: 4. In nucleotides, the CDR3 is TGTGCCAGCAGAGGGACAGGGGTTGATCAGCCCCAGCATTTT. Residues: CASRGTGVDQPQHF.

This clonotype came up a few times. The chain has TRBV7-8 and TRBJ1-1, with D uncertain. Trimming removed 0 bases from V and 7 bases from J, with 12 bases in between. From germline, CDR1 is SGHVS and CDR2 FQNEAQ. The CDR3 has 14 amino acids. CDR3 in DNA: TGTGCCAGCAGCTTAGCGGAGACATCCGTTGAAGCTTTCTTT. This codes for CASSLAETSVEAFF.

This clonotype turned up a few times. The chain is built from TRBV11-2 and TRBJ1-1, with 7 bases that match TRBD1. V shed 0 bases, J shed 9 bases, and the junction held 4 bases outside the gene matches. Germline V lookup: CDR1 SGHAT, CDR2 FQNNGV. This CDR3 region has 13 residues. The CDR3 loop reads CASSLDVRGKAFF. CDR3 in DNA: TGTGCCAGCAGCTTAGATGTCAGGGGGAAAGCTTTCTTT. Combining the CDR3 with reference TRBV11-2 and TRBJ1-1 gives the whole variable domain EAGVAQSPRYKIIEKRQSVAFWCNPISGHATLYWYQQILGQGPKLLIQFQNNGVVDDSQLPKDRFSAERLKGVDSTLKIQPAKLEDSAVYLCASSLDVRGKAFFGQGTRLTVV.

This clonotype was counted only a few times. The chain carries TRBV6-2 or TRBV6-3 and TRBJ1-1; 9 bases are a match to TRBD1. The CDR3 has 14 residues. V lost 6 bases to trimming and J lost 5 bases; unmatched junction nucleotides: 7. The germline V gene encodes CDR1 MNHEY and CDR2 SVGEGT. The CDR3 region has the DNA TGTGCCAGCAGGGACAGGGGAGTGGGGACTGAAGCTTTCTTT. Protein sequence: CASRDRGVGTEAFF.

This clonotype was counted only a few times. The chain links TRBV6-1 to TRBJ2-4, with a tentative D call TRBD1 (5 bases). V lost 5 bases and J lost 0, with 8 bases in between. The CDR3 covers 14 residues. Germline V lookup: CDR1 MNHNS, CDR2 SASEGT. The chain's CDR3 is CASSNGAAKNIQYF. DNA for the CDR3: TGTGCCAGCAGTAATGGGGCAGCCAAAAACATTCAGTACTTC.

There are a few counts of this clonotype. The V call is TRBV7-9, the J call TRBJ1-1, with D possibly TRBD1 on 5 matching bases. V lost 5 bases to trimming and J lost 5 bases, with 18 bases between them. The germline V gene has CDR1 SEHNR and CDR2 FQNEAQ (reference sequence). The length of the CDR3 is 15 residues. CDR3 nucleotides: TGTGCCAGCAGCCCAACAATCCTGGGGCTTACTGAAGCTTTCTTT. Amino acid sequence: CASSPTILGLTEAFF.

The V call is TRBV28, the J call TRBJ2-1, with 9 bases identical to TRBD2. Unmatched junction bases numbered 9, after V lost 6 bases and J lost 6 bases. The CDR3 is 15 residues long. The germline CDR1 and CDR2 sequences are MDHEN and SYDVKM. DNA of the CDR3: TGTGCCAGCAGGCGAGCCGGGACTAGCTCCAATGAGCAGTTCTTC. Translation gives CASRRAGTSSNEQFF.

This chain connects TRBV7-2 to TRBJ1-1; D call uncertain. The CDR3 contains 16 residues. Trimming removed 1 base from V and 0 bases from J, with 12 bases in between. The germline V gene encodes CDR1 SGHTA and CDR2 FQGNSA. The chain's CDR3 is CASSLGGPQMNTEAFF. DNA for the CDR3: TGTGCCAGCAGCTTAGGAGGCCCACAGATGAACACTGAAGCTTTCTTT.

V gene TRBV11-3 combines with J gene TRBJ2-2; 11 bases agree with TRBD2. The CDR3 runs 16 residues. Germline V gene data show CDR1 as SGHNT and CDR2 as YENEEA. Trimming cost V 5 bases and J 4 bases; bases outside gene matches: 6. CDR3 in amino acids: CASSQTSGSGTGELFF. The DNA of the CDR3 is TGTGCCAGCAGCCAAACTAGCGGGAGTGGCACCGGGGAGCTGTTTTTT. The variable domain in full, completed from reference TRBV11-3 and TRBJ2-2, reads EAGVVQSPRYKIIEKKQPVAFWCNPISGHNTLYWYLQNLGQGPELLIRYENEEAVDDSQLPKDRFSAERLKGVDSTLKIQPAELGDSAVYLCASSQTSGSGTGELFFGEGSRLTVL.

This chain uses TRBV15 with TRBJ2-3, with 14 bases identical to TRBD2. The germline gives CDR1 LNHNV, CDR2 YYDKDF (reference sequence). The CDR3 is 16 residues long. Unmatched junction bases numbered 7, after V lost 5 bases and J lost 6 bases. CDR3 nucleotide sequence: TGTGCCACCAGCGGGAAGGGACTAGCGGGAGCTGATACGCAGTATTTT. It yields the protein CATSGKGLAGADTQYF.

This clonotype was seen once. The CDR3 DNA sequence: TGTGCCAGCAGTCGGACATCATGGAACACTGAAGCTTTCTTT. It translates to CASSRTSWNTEAFF. The chain recombines TRBV6-2 or TRBV6-3 with TRBJ1-1; weak D call: TRBD1 (5 bases). CDR3 length equals 14 residues. CDR1 MNHEY and CDR2 SVGEGT come from the germline V gene. With 5 bases removed from V and 1 base from J, the gap between germline ends came to 11 bases.

This clonotype was counted a few times. The chain employs TRBV28 and TRBJ1-2; D might be TRBD1 (6 bases). The CDR3 has 15 residues. Trimming removed 3 bases at V and 3 bases at J, with 14 bases between. Per germline, CDR1 MDHEN and CDR2 SYDVKM. The CDR3 reads CASSFSRGGDYGYTF. In nucleotides, the CDR3 is TGTGCCAGCAGTTTTTCTAGGGGGGGTGACTATGGCTACACCTTC.